This TCR beta chain was captured in a study of blood T cell repertoires in COVID-19 (TCRdb year 2020). Background on the whole study: Samples from collaborators originated in the United States, Italy and Spain and spanned both the acute and convalescent phases of COVID-19. The repertoires were made available in a free public database intended to serve as a resource for research on the immune response to SARS-CoV-2. A de-identified subject ID, COVID-19 status, age in years and sex were almost always included in the sample metadata. Samples were obtained from the ongoing ImmuneRACE study (first 160 participants) and from approximately 1,200 subjects provided by 6 global collaborators. The dataset comprised deeply sampled blood TCRbeta repertoires from subjects exposed to, actively infected with, or recovered from COVID-19. The material from the prospective study consisted of cDNA or gDNA derived from T cells, B-cell-depleted T cells, or PBMCs. Where available, HLA class I and class II types were taken from metadata supplied by the sample provider and were not determined by assay-based typing.

General findings and caveats noted by the study authors: Clinical and demographic metadata were provided uncurated, with the amount varying by source and participant.

At one collaborating source in Seattle, patients were enrolled during active infection and were followed longitudinally through the course of disease. Collaborating institutions collected whole blood in K2EDTA tubes following their own protocols. For TCRbeta analysis, collaborators shipped samples in one of three forms: frozen whole blood, isolated PBMCs, or DNA extracted from either of those sample types. A few counts support this clone. The antigen it recognizes is unknown. No quality values exist for individual bases; no much larger clone is one base distant. Germline trimming amounts to 4 bases on V and 7 bases on J, with 3 as the count of junction bases outside the gene matches. The CDR3 runs 12 residues from the cysteine to the phenylalanine. Of all the DNA, just the CDR3 is kept, 36 bases in frame from base 1. From a lookup of the germline V gene (reference sequence), CDR1 and CDR2 are MNHEY and SMNVEV.

TCRbeta CDR3 regions were amplified from genomic DNA using the immunoSEQ Assay, a bias-controlled multiplex PCR. The paper's processing steps were these. Nucleated cell counts per sample were estimated from amplification of reference gene primers within the assay. Sequence reads were collapsed and filtered to measure the absolute abundance of every unique TCRbeta CDR3 rearrangement. For each sample, productive Simpson clonality was calculated by taking the square root of Simpson's diversity index across productive rearrangements. Not all clones reach the TCRdb copy of this immuneACCESS table, which keeps in-frame sequences only. Checked studies attribute under half of the gap to unresolved V genes and leave the rest unexplained. That table furnishes V, J and clone size, whereas the DNA furnished D and trimming. The sample table contains roughly 70,000 clones; only one count was recorded for roughly nine tenths of them. Of the sample, approximately 2.8% is held by the ten largest clones.

The sequenced sample consisted of peripheral blood. The chain is made from TRBV27 and TRBJ1-1; 7 central nucleotides agree with TRBD1. The sequence was collected from a man aged 45-60 years with COVID-19, enrolled during active disease. The DNA sequence reads TGTGCCAGCAGTTCCTACAGGGGTGAAGCTTTCTTT. Its translation reads: CASSSYRGEAFF.